The entry below gives a single TCR beta chain sequence along with its context. Authors' data handling: From reference gene primer amplification, estimates of nucleated cell counts were derived. Profiled with immunoSEQ multiplex PCR; TCRdb holds only in-frame clones, not every one. D and trimming were read from the DNA, whereas the V and J calls and clone size are those reported in that table. The sample yields about 200,000 clones, about nine tenths seen once. This record belongs to a study of blood T cell repertoires in COVID-19. Across the whole study: Specimens from acute and convalescent COVID-19 originated in the United States, Italy and Spain. T cells, B-cell-depleted T cells, or PBMCs provided the cDNA or gDNA that served as material.

Looked up from germline, CDR1 is MRHNA and CDR2 is SNTAGT. Trimming shortened V by 3 bases and J by 8 bases, and 8 bases separated the two germline ends. The CDR3 consists of 13 residues. This sequence joins TRBV6-4 and TRBJ1-6, with no clear D. The clonotype was recovered from a man between 18 and 35 years old with active or convalescent COVID-19. The sample was peripheral blood. CDR3 loop: CASSEGGDSPLHF. The CDR3 DNA reads as TGTGCCAGCAGTGAGGGCGGGGATTCACCCCTCCACTTT.